These 6 T cell receptor beta chains were sequenced from one sample in a study of T-cell reconstitution after alpha-beta-depleted transplantation in children. Library preparation (for TCRbeta) was performed with unique molecular identifiers. MiXCR, run by TCRdb on the PCR reads, gives a single entry per CDR3 protein. The table has about 610,000 distinct CDR3 sequences, under 12% seen once. Sample: PBMCs from the stem cell graft donor, taken from the stem cell graft. All receptors come from a human donor who donated a stem cell graft to a child with acute myeloid leukemia.

This clonotype showed up just a few times. The chain couples TRBV5-1 to TRBJ1-4, with D possibly being TRBD1 (5 bases). V dropped 6 bases and J dropped 8 bases, with 17 bases sitting between them. Germline V gene data show CDR1 as SGHRS and CDR2 as YFSETQ. The CDR3 runs to 14 residues. In DNA, the CDR3 is TGCGCCAGCACGTCCGGGGGGTCGCAAGAAAAACTGTTTTTT. It translates to CASTSGGSQEKLFF. Full variable domain (outside the CDR3, taken from reference TRBV5-1 and TRBJ1-4): KAGVTQTPRYLIKTRGQQVTLSCSPISGHRSVSWYQQTPGQGLQFLFEYFSETQRNKGNFPGRFSGRQFSNSRSEMNVSTLELGDSALYLCASTSGGSQEKLFFGSGTQLSVL.

The chain uses TRBV9 and TRBJ2-5; D remains unclear. CDR3 size: 13 residues. CDR1 is SGDLS, CDR2 YYNGEE, per germline. Trimming took off 0 bases at V and 3 bases at J, with 6 bases between the two ends. The CDR3 nucleotides read TGTGCCAGCAGCGTAGCCCCGGAAGAGACCCAGTACTTC. Translation gives CASSVAPEETQYF.

This clonotype was counted only a few times. V and J are TRBV6-2 or TRBV6-3 and TRBJ2-1, with TRBD2 matching 8 bases. Germline CDR1 and CDR2: MNHEY and SVGEGT. CDR3 length equals 16 residues. J lost 9 bases, V lost 2 bases, and 12 bases had no gene match. Here the CDR3 reads CASSYVSGGDQGEQFF. DNA of the CDR3: TGTGCCAGCAGTTACGTGAGCGGGGGAGATCAGGGTGAGCAGTTCTTC.

This clonotype was seen at least ten times. This chain connects TRBV6-5 to TRBJ2-7, with 7 bases that match TRBD2. The CDR3 spans 14 residues. The germline V gene has CDR1 MNHEY and CDR2 SVGAGI. The V segment lost 1 base and the J segment 3 bases; nucleotides outside the gene matches: 3. CDR3 loop: CASSYFGGSYEQYF. DNA for the CDR3: TGTGCCAGCAGTTACTTCGGCGGGAGCTACGAGCAGTACTTC.

The chain carries TRBV12-3 or TRBV12-4 and TRBJ2-7; possible D gene TRBD2, 5 bases. V was shortened by 6 bases and J by 4 bases, with 16 bases between the two germline ends. CDR3 size: 14 residues. The CDR3 region has the DNA TGTGCCAGCAGGTCCTCCGTTTCGGGATACGAGCAGTACTTC. Translation gives CASRSSVSGYEQYF.

The chain has TRBV6-1 and TRBJ2-2, with TRBD1 matching 7 bases. Germline V gene sequence: CDR1 MNHNS, CDR2 SASEGT. V was clipped by 2 bases and J by 7 bases; unmatched bases: 10. The CDR3 consists of 16 residues. The chain's CDR3 is CASSELRGNSIGELFF. DNA for the CDR3: TGTGCCAGCAGTGAACTCAGGGGGAATTCGATCGGGGAGCTGTTTTTT.